This T cell receptor (beta chain) was sequenced in a study of T cell responses to AZD1222 COVID-19 vaccine (dated by TCRdb to the early 2020s). About the study as a whole: TCR sequencing was performed for roughly 240 trial participants, of whom approximately 200 were given two doses of AZD1222 and approximately 25 were given two doses of MenACWY control vaccine. Trial participants were enrolled by age into subgroups of 18-55, 56-69 and 70-plus years, and around 140, 26 and 57 TCR-sequenced participants, respectively, were included in these subgroups. On the study overall, not on this receptor specifically: Only 5 to 7 AZD1222 recipients were SARS-CoV-2 seropositive at baseline, limiting conclusions about previously exposed vaccinees. Most participants were white British and females outnumbered males, and the authors suggested that clonal diversity may have been underestimated. No day 14 peak-response samples were available, so repertoires were characterized only after the peak T cell response. In the small 56-69-year group, the increase in depth fell short of significance, most likely because of low power. Reportedly, almost half of the unique spike-specific TCRs recognized epitopes lying outside the regions that are mutated in the B.1.351 and B.1.1.7 variants. CD4 TCRs associated with the vaccine covered the entire spike protein, and the dominant responses were in regions 160-218 and 743-854. After two AZD1222 doses, spike-specific TCR breadth and depth were significantly higher than at day 0 and than in MenACWY recipients.

Based on the germline V gene (reference sequence), the CDR1 and CDR2 sequences are GTSNPN and SVGIG. Its CDR3 holds 12 amino acids, cysteine through phenylalanine. Left in the record is the CDR3 DNA by itself, 36 bases read in frame from the first base. On this clone itself: Its recognized antigen is unknown. One base away there is no much larger clone; base qualities are not given.

The CDR3 regions of human TCRbeta chains were analyzed by immunosequencing. On the authors' methods: TCRs in the repertoires were compared against a reference library of SARS-CoV-2-specific TCRs that had been generated with the MIRA antigen-specificity platform. Breadth was defined as the fraction of unique TCRs that were SARS-CoV-2-associated, and depth was defined as the fraction of total T cells that were SARS-CoV-2-associated. Using the MIRA data, each spike-specific TCR was assigned both to the spike region to which the TCR was reactive and to a CD4 or CD8 class. Log10-transformed breadth and depth values were compared by one-way ANOVA with Sidak's multiple comparisons tests. In TCRdb, the immuneACCESS table is reduced to in-frame sequences with V and J assigned. These tables do not hold every clone; where another copy was compared, an unresolved V gene accounts for under half, and the others remain unexplained. That table gives V, J and clone size, and the DNA gave D and trimming. The sample yields 65,000 to 70,000 clones; approximately 82% were counted once. The ten largest clones add up to approximately 23% of the sample.

The time point label of this sample denotes: about 28 days (+/-7) after the second vaccine dose. AZD1222 recipients with second doses at about 4 weeks or about 12 weeks were pooled, because spike-specific TCR depth and breadth did not differ between schedules. Samples from vaccinated people were obtained from the UK trials COV001 and COV002, which included a single-blind randomized controlled phase 2/3 trial of AZD1222 (ChAdOx1 nCoV-19) in healthy adults. Trial participant PBMC samples were collected at day 0 and day 28 after the second dose for TCRbeta chain sequencing. This receptor chain uses TRBV30 and TRBJ2-1, and perhaps TRBD2 as D gene, on 6 matching bases. The sample in question was peripheral blood, obtained 28 days after the second AZD1222 dose. This sequence was found in an adult who received the AZD1222 COVID-19 vaccine. The CDR3 protein: CAVSEGYNEQFF. DNA sequence: TGTGCTGTATCGGAGGGCTACAATGAGCAGTTCTTC. Extended through the reference TRBV30 and TRBJ2-1 proteins, this CDR3 yields the full variable domain: SQTIHQWPATLVQPVGSPLSLECTVEGTSNPNLYWYRQAAGRGLQLLFYSVGIGQISSEVPQNLSASRPQDRQFILSSKKLLLSDSGFYLCAVSEGYNEQFFGPGTRLTVL.